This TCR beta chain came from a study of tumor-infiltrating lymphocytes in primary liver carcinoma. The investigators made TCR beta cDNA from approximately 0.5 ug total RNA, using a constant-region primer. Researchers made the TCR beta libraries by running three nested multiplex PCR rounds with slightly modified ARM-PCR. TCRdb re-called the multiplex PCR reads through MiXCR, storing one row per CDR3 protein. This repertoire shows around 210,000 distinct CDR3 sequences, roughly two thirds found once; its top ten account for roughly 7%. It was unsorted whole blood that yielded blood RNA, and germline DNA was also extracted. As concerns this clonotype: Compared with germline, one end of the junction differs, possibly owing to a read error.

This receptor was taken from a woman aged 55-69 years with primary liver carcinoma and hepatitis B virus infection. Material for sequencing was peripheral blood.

CDR3 loop: CASSQGGGWRYF. As DNA, the CDR3 is TGTGCCAGCAGCCAAGGGGGCGGGTGGAGGTACTTC. This chain uses TRBV4-1 with TRBJ2-4; TRBD1 matches at 7 bases. Germline V gene sequence: CDR1 MGHRA, CDR2 YSYEKL. The CDR3 runs to 12 residues.